A selection of T cell receptor beta chains follows, all from one sample in a study of T cells in localized non-small cell lung cancer. Assay used: immunoSEQ multiplex PCR; TCRdb lists only in-frame clones, some missing. The table records 20,000 to 25,000 clones, under 90% of them present only once. Source: peripheral blood, taken before any cancer treatment. The receptors shown here come from a man aged 35 to 70 with stage I squamous cell lung carcinoma. Both conserved end residues are part of each CDR3. D genes are given only for firm matches. Size is stated for part of the rows, as once, few or many counts, or as a class when the clone is expanded.

j_gene: TRBJ2-2
v_gene: TRBV9
abundance: NA
d_gene: NA
CDR3nt: TGTGCCAGCAGCGTGGACGTGGAGCTGTTTTTT
CDR3aa: CASSVDVELFF

j_gene: TRBJ2-2
v_gene: TRBV27
abundance: NA
d_gene: TRBD1
CDR3nt: TGTGCCAGCAGCCGCGAACAGGGGTCCGGGGAGCTGTTTTTT
CDR3aa: CASSREQGSGELFF

j_gene: TRBJ2-3
v_gene: TRBV5-1
abundance: once
d_gene: NA
CDR3nt: TGCGCCAGCAGCTTGAAGGGGGATACGCAGTATTTT
CDR3aa: CASSLKGDTQYF

j_gene: TRBJ1-2
v_gene: TRBV28
abundance: NA
d_gene: NA
CDR3nt: TGTGCCAGCAGTCAGGGTGGGGACTATGGCTACACCTTC
CDR3aa: CASSQGGDYGYTF

j_gene: TRBJ2-3
v_gene: TRBV5-1
abundance: once
d_gene: TRBD2
CDR3nt: TGCGCCAGCTTTCCGGGACTACGATTTGGATTGTCGGATACGCAGTATTTT
CDR3aa: CASFPGLRFGLSDTQYF

j_gene: TRBJ2-7
v_gene: TRBV5-1
abundance: NA
d_gene: TRBD1
CDR3nt: TGCGCCAGCAGCTGGGGACAGTCCGTCAGCTCCTACGAGCAGTACTTC
CDR3aa: CASSWGQSVSSYEQYF

j_gene: TRBJ1-2
v_gene: TRBV4-2
abundance: NA
d_gene: NA
CDR3nt: TGTGCCAGCAGCCCCCCCCGGCAGTCTAACTATGGCTACACCTTC
CDR3aa: CASSPPRQSNYGYTF

j_gene: TRBJ2-1
v_gene: TRBV6-5
abundance: NA
d_gene: TRBD2
CDR3nt: TGTGCCAGCAGTTACGGACTAGCGGGGAACCGGCAGTTCTTC
CDR3aa: CASSYGLAGNRQFF

j_gene: TRBJ2-1
v_gene: TRBV7-3
abundance: NA
d_gene: TRBD2
CDR3nt: TGTGCCAGCAGCTTAAGTCCAGCGGGGGACAATGAGCAGTTCTTC
CDR3aa: CASSLSPAGDNEQFF

j_gene: TRBJ2-5
v_gene: TRBV18
abundance: NA
d_gene: TRBD1
CDR3nt: TGTGCCAGCTCACCCAGACGAGGGGGCGAAGAGACCCAGTACTTC
CDR3aa: CASSPRRGGEETQYF

j_gene: TRBJ1-2
v_gene: TRBV6-5
abundance: NA
d_gene: TRBD1
CDR3nt: TGTGCCAGCAGTTACGAGGGACAGGGTGGCTATGGCTACACCTTC
CDR3aa: CASSYEGQGGYGYTF

j_gene: TRBJ2-7
v_gene: TRBV2
abundance: NA
d_gene: NA
CDR3nt: TGTGCTATCGAGGGGAGGGGGGGCCGCAACGAGCAGTACTTC
CDR3aa: CAIEGRGGRNEQYF

j_gene: TRBJ1-2
v_gene: TRBV7-9
abundance: NA
d_gene: NA
CDR3nt: TGTGCCAGCAGCTCCTCATTTAGGTCCGGCTATGGCTACACCTTC
CDR3aa: CASSSSFRSGYGYTF

j_gene: TRBJ1-3
v_gene: TRBV14
abundance: NA
d_gene: NA
CDR3nt: TGTGCCAGCAGCCAAGATTCCCCCAGCTCTGGAAACACCATATATTTT
CDR3aa: CASSQDSPSSGNTIYF

j_gene: TRBJ2-1
v_gene: TRBV2
abundance: NA
d_gene: NA
CDR3nt: TGTGCCAGCAGGCGACCTGGCTCCTACAATGAGCAGTTCTTC
CDR3aa: CASRRPGSYNEQFF

j_gene: TRBJ2-6
v_gene: TRBV28
abundance: NA
d_gene: TRBD2
CDR3nt: TGTGCCAGCAGTCCGGGACTAGCACGTCAATGGGCCAACGTCCTGACTTTC
CDR3aa: CASSPGLARQWANVLTF

j_gene: TRBJ2-7
v_gene: TRBV19
abundance: NA
d_gene: TRBD2
CDR3nt: TGTGCCAGTAGTATAGAAGTAAGCAGCGGGGTCTCCTACGAGCAGTACTTC
CDR3aa: CASSIEVSSGVSYEQYF

j_gene: TRBJ1-5
v_gene: TRBV7-2
abundance: few
d_gene: TRBD1
CDR3nt: TGTGCCAGCAGCAGATCCGGGACAGCCAATCAGCCCCAGCATTTT
CDR3aa: CASSRSGTANQPQHF

j_gene: TRBJ1-1
v_gene: TRBV13
abundance: few
d_gene: NA
CDR3nt: TGTGCCAGCAGCTCCGAGGACGGTCCTGAAGCTTTCTTT
CDR3aa: CASSSEDGPEAFF

j_gene: TRBJ2-3
v_gene: TRBV6-4
abundance: NA
d_gene: NA
CDR3nt: TGTGCCAGCAGTGATTCGGATTCCGGCGGGCGGGATACGCAGTATTTT
CDR3aa: CASSDSDSGGRDTQYF

j_gene: TRBJ1-4
v_gene: TRBV7-9
abundance: few
d_gene: NA
CDR3nt: TGTGCCAGCAGCTCGAACACAGTGGGAGAAAAACTGTTTTTT
CDR3aa: CASSSNTVGEKLFF

j_gene: TRBJ2-4
v_gene: TRBV21-1
abundance: NA
d_gene: NA
CDR3nt: TGTGCCAGCAGCAAGAATAAGGGGGGATGCTTCGACGGGGCCAAAAACATTCAGTACTTC
CDR3aa: CASSKNKGGCFDGAKNIQYF

j_gene: TRBJ2-3
v_gene: TRBV5-1
abundance: NA
d_gene: TRBD1
CDR3nt: TGCGCCAGCAGCCCAGGACAGGGGTGGACAGATACGCAGTATTTT
CDR3aa: CASSPGQGWTDTQYF

j_gene: TRBJ1-6
v_gene: TRBV12-5
abundance: once
d_gene: NA
CDR3nt: TGTGCTAGTGGTTCGTCCCCCGAAAGTTCACCCCTCCACTTT
CDR3aa: CASGSSPESSPLHF

j_gene: TRBJ1-3
v_gene: TRBV19
abundance: NA
d_gene: NA
CDR3nt: TGTGCCAGTAGTTTTAACGGAAACACCATATATTTT
CDR3aa: CASSFNGNTIYF

j_gene: TRBJ2-5
v_gene: TRBV5-1
abundance: NA
d_gene: NA
CDR3nt: TGCGCCAGCAGCTCGCAAGAGACCCAGTACTTC
CDR3aa: CASSSQETQYF

j_gene: TRBJ1-1
v_gene: TRBV29-1
abundance: once
d_gene: NA
CDR3nt: TGCAGCGTTGCTATGGGACGGAACATGAACACTGAAGCTTTCTTT
CDR3aa: CSVAMGRNMNTEAFF

j_gene: TRBJ2-1
v_gene: TRBV9
abundance: NA
d_gene: NA
CDR3nt: TGTGCCAGCGGGACAAGCGTCTACAATGAGCAGTTCTTC
CDR3aa: CASGTSVYNEQFF

j_gene: TRBJ2-7
v_gene: TRBV6-5
abundance: NA
d_gene: NA
CDR3nt: TGTGCCAGCAGTTACTCTGGCCGGGGCTCCTACGAGCAGTACTTC
CDR3aa: CASSYSGRGSYEQYF

j_gene: TRBJ1-5
v_gene: TRBV6-5
abundance: NA
d_gene: NA
CDR3nt: TGTGCCAGCAGTTATGGAACAGCTCAGCCCCAGCATTTT
CDR3aa: CASSYGTAQPQHF

j_gene: TRBJ1-2
v_gene: TRBV5-1
abundance: NA
d_gene: NA
CDR3nt: TGCGCCAGCAGCTTGTTCCAATCCTATGGCTACACCTTC
CDR3aa: CASSLFQSYGYTF

j_gene: TRBJ2-7
v_gene: TRBV28
abundance: NA
d_gene: NA
CDR3nt: TGTGCCAGCAGCCAACGACAGGTAAATCCTCGCGAGCAGTACTTC
CDR3aa: CASSQRQVNPREQYF

j_gene: TRBJ1-1
v_gene: TRBV7-9
abundance: NA
d_gene: TRBD1
CDR3nt: TGTGCCAGCAGCTCGCTGACAGGGGCCGAGACTGAAGCTTTCTTT
CDR3aa: CASSSLTGAETEAFF

j_gene: TRBJ1-5
v_gene: TRBV4-2
abundance: NA
d_gene: NA
CDR3nt: TGTGCCAGCAGCCAAGAAAGCTCCGATCAGCCCCAGCATTTT
CDR3aa: CASSQESSDQPQHF

j_gene: TRBJ2-1
v_gene: TRBV23-1
abundance: once
d_gene: TRBD2
CDR3nt: TGCGCCAGCAGTCAATCGAAAGCTAGCGGAGACTACAATGAGCAGTTCTTC
CDR3aa: CASSQSKASGDYNEQFF

j_gene: TRBJ1-5
v_gene: TRBV28
abundance: NA
d_gene: NA
CDR3nt: TGTGCCAGCAGTTTAAAGGGACTGCCCCAGCATTTT
CDR3aa: CASSLKGLPQHF

j_gene: TRBJ1-5
v_gene: TRBV15
abundance: NA
d_gene: NA
CDR3nt: TGTGCCACCAGCAGAGGGTGGCCGGGGCGAGGGAGCAATCAGCCCCAGCATTTT
CDR3aa: CATSRGWPGRGSNQPQHF

j_gene: TRBJ1-1
v_gene: TRBV7-8
abundance: NA
d_gene: NA
CDR3nt: TGTGCCAGCAGCTTCCAAGTGAACACTGAAGCTTTCTTT
CDR3aa: CASSFQVNTEAFF

j_gene: TRBJ2-5
v_gene: TRBV5-1
abundance: NA
d_gene: TRBD2
CDR3nt: TGCGCCAGCAGCTTGGAACTAGCGGGGGGAGGAGAGACCCAGTACTTC
CDR3aa: CASSLELAGGGETQYF

j_gene: TRBJ1-4
v_gene: TRBV4-3
abundance: NA
d_gene: NA
CDR3nt: TGCGCCAGCAGCCAAGGGGTTCGACCGGAGAGCGAAAAACTGTTTTTT
CDR3aa: CASSQGVRPESEKLFF